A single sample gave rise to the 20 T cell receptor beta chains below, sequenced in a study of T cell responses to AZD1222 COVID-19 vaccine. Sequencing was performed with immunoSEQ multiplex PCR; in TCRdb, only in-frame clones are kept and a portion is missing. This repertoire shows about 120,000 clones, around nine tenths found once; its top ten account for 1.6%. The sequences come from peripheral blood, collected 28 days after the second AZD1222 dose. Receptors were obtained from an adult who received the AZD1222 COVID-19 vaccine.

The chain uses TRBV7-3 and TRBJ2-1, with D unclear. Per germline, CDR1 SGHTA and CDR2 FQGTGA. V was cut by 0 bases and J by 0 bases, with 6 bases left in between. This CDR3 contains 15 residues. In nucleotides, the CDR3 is TGTGCCAGCAGCTTAACCGGACCCTCCTACAATGAGCAGTTCTTC. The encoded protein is CASSLTGPSYNEQFF.

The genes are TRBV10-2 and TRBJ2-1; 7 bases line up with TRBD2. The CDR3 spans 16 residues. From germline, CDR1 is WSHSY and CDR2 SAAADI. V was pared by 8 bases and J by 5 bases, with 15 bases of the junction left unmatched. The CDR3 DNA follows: TGCGCCAGCCATGTCGTGTACGCTAGCGGCAACAATGAGCAGTTCTTC. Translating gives CASHVVYASGNNEQFF.

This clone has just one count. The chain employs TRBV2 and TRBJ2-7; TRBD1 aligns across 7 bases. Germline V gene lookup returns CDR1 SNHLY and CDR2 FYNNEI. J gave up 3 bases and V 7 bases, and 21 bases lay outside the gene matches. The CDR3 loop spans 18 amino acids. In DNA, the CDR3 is TGTGCCAGCACCCGGGACATCTCCGGAGAGACAGGGAGCTACGAGCAGTACTTC. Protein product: CASTRDISGETGSYEQYF.

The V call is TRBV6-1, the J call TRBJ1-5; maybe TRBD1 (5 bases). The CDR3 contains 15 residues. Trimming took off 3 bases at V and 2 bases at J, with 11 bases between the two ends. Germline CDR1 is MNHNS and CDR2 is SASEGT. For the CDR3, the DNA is TGTGCCAGCAGTGATCAAGGGGCAGGCAATCAGCCCCAGCATTTT. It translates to CASSDQGAGNQPQHF.

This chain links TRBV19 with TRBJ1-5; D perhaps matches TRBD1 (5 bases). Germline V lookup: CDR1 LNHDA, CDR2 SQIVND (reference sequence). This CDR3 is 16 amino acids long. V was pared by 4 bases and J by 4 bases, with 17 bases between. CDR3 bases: TGTGCCAGTAGTACGATGGGGACTGTGGGGAATCAGCCCCAGCATTTT. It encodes CASSTMGTVGNQPQHF.

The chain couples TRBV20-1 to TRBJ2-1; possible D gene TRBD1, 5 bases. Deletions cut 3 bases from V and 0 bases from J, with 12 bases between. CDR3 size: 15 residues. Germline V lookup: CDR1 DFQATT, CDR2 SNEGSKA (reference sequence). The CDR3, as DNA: TGCAGTGCTAGTGGGGCCTCACGCTCCTACAATGAGCAGTTCTTC. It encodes CSASGASRSYNEQFF.

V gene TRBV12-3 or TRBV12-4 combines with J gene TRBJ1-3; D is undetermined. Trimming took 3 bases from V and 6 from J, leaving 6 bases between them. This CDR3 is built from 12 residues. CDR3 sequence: CASSFAENTIYF. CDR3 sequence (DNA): TGTGCCAGCAGTTTTGCGGAAAACACCATATATTTT.

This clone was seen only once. The CDR3 sequence is CASSIGGWGKSKNIQYF. The CDR3 DNA reads as TGTGCCAGTAGTATAGGGGGATGGGGGAAATCAAAAAACATTCAGTACTTC. The chain has TRBV19 and TRBJ2-4; D may be TRBD1 or TRBD2 (5 bases each). The V gene's germline CDR1 is LNHDA and CDR2 SQIVND (reference sequence). Trimming cost V 1 base and J 4 bases, with 17 bases left between them. The CDR3 has 17 residues.

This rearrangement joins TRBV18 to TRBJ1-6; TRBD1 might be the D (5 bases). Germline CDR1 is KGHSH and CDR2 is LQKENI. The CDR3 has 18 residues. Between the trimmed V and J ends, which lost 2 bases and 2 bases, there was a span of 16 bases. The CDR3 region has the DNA TGTGCCAGCTCACCATTCGGGTCAGGGCAAACCTATAATTCACCCCTCCACTTT. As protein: CASSPFGSGQTYNSPLHF.

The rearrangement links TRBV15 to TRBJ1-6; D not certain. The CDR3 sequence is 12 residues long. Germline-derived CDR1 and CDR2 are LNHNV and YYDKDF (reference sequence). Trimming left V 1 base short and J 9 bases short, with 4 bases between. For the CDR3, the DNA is TGTGCCACCAGCAGAGTCGGTTCACCCCTCCACTTT. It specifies CATSRVGSPLHF.

The CDR3 DNA reads TGTGCCAGCAGTCAACAGGGGAGTGGCGAAAAACTGTTTTTT. It is translated as CASSQQGSGEKLFF. The chain joins TRBV2 to TRBJ1-4, with 7 nucleotides matching TRBD1. This CDR3 comprises 14 residues. The germline gives CDR1 SNHLY, CDR2 FYNNEI. The junction had 8 bases not matched to a gene; V was cut back by 5 bases and J by 8 bases.

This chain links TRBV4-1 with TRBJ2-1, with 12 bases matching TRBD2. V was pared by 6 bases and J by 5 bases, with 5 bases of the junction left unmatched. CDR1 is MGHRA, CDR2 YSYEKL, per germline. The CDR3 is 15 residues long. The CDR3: CASRPGLAGNNEQFF. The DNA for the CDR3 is TGCGCCAGCAGACCCGGACTAGCGGGGAACAATGAGCAGTTCTTC.

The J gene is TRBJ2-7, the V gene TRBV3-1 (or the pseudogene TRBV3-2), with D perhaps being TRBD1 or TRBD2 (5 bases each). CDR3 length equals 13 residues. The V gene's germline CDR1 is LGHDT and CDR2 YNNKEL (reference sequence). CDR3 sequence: CATSQGAPYEQYF. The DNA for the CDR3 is TGTGCAACCTCTCAGGGAGCCCCCTACGAGCAGTACTTC.

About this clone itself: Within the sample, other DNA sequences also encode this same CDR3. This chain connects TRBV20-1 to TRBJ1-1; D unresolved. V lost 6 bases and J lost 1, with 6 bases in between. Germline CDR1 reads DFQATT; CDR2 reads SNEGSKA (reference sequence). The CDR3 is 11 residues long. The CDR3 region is CSARGNTEAFF. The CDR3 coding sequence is TGCAGTGCCCGAGGGAACACTGAAGCTTTCTTT.

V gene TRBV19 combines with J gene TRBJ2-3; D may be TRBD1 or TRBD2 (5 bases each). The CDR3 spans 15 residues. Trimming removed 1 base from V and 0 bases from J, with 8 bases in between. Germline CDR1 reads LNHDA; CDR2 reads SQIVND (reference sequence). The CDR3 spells CASSIGGSSTDTQYF. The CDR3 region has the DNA TGTGCCAGTAGTATAGGGGGGTCTAGCACAGATACGCAGTATTTT.

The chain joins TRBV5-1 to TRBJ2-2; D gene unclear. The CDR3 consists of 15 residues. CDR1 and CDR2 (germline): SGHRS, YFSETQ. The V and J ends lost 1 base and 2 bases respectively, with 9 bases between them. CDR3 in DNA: TGCGCCAGCAGCTTGAGCCTTTCCAACACCGGGGAGCTGTTTTTT. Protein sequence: CASSLSLSNTGELFF.

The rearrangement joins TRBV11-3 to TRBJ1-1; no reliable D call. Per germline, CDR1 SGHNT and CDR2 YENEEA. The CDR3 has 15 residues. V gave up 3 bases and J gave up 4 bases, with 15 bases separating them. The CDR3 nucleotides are TGTGCCAGCAGCTTTAGCGGAGCTGGCGGCACTGAAGCTTTCTTT. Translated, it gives CASSFSGAGGTEAFF. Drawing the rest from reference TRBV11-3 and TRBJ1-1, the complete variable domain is EAGVVQSPRYKIIEKKQPVAFWCNPISGHNTLYWYLQNLGQGPELLIRYENEEAVDDSQLPKDRFSAERLKGVDSTLKIQPAELGDSAVYLCASSFSGAGGTEAFFGQGTRLTVV.

CDR3 protein: CASRLREGAGELFF. CDR3 coding DNA: TGTGCCAGCCGCCTGCGGGAGGGCGCCGGGGAGCTGTTTTTT. The gene calls are TRBV6-6 and TRBJ2-2; TRBD2 aligns across 9 bases. The CDR3 covers 14 residues. Trimming cost V 8 bases and J 6 bases; bases outside gene matches: 7. Germline V CDR1 and CDR2: MNHNY, SVGAGI (reference sequence).

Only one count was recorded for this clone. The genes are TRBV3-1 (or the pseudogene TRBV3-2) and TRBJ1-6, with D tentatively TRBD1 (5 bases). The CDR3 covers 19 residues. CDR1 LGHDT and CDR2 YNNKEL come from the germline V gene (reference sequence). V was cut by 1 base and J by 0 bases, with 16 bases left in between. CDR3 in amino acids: CASSQVKGRESSYNSPLHF. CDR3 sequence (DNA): TGTGCCAGCAGCCAAGTTAAGGGCAGGGAAAGCTCCTATAATTCACCCCTCCACTTT.

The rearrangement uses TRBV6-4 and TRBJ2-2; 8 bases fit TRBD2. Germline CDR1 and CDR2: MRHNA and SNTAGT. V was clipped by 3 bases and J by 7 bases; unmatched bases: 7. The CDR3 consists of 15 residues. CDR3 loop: CASSESAGDDGELFF. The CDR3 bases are TGTGCCAGCAGTGAATCAGCGGGAGATGACGGGGAGCTGTTTTTT.